The rows below give T cell receptor beta chains drawn from one sample of a study of blood T cells in healthy people across ages. Using its own MiXCR run on the 5' RACE reads, TCRdb lists one record per CDR3 protein. The table has approximately 1.5 million distinct CDR3 sequences, roughly 43% seen once. The source material was blood. The receptor set was obtained from a woman between 18 and 29 years old in good health. CDR3s include the opening cysteine and the closing phenylalanine or tryptophan. Fields, in order: clone size, D gene, J gene, V gene, CDR3 length, CDR3 protein, CDR3 DNA. D genes are given only for firm matches. Only some rows state a clone size, as once, few, many or a class for expanded clones.

clone_size: -
d_call: -
j_call: TRBJ2-7
v_call: TRBV12-3/TRBV12-4
cdr3_length: 11
cdr3_aa: CASRRSNEQYF
cdr3_nt: TGTGCCAGCAGGAGATCAAACGAGCAGTACTTC

clone_size: -
d_call: TRBD1
j_call: TRBJ2-7
v_call: TRBV5-5
cdr3_length: 14
cdr3_aa: CASSYDRGRDEQYF
cdr3_nt: TGTGCCAGCAGCTATGACAGGGGTCGGGATGAGCAGTACTTC

clone_size: few
d_call: TRBD2
j_call: TRBJ2-7
v_call: TRBV5-6
cdr3_length: 15
cdr3_aa: CASSFRTSGIDEQYF
cdr3_nt: TGTGCCAGCAGCTTTCGTACTAGCGGTATCGACGAGCAGTACTTC

clone_size: few
d_call: TRBD1
j_call: TRBJ2-7
v_call: TRBV20-1
cdr3_length: 14
cdr3_aa: CSARFPTGGDEQYF
cdr3_nt: TGCAGTGCCCGCTTCCCGACAGGGGGAGACGAGCAGTACTTC

clone_size: -
d_call: -
j_call: TRBJ1-1
v_call: TRBV10-3
cdr3_length: 15
cdr3_aa: CAISERGAGDTEAFF
cdr3_nt: TGTGCCATCAGTGAGCGGGGGGCGGGGGACACTGAAGCTTTCTTT

clone_size: -
d_call: TRBD2
j_call: TRBJ2-1
v_call: TRBV4-1
cdr3_length: 16
cdr3_aa: CASSQETSVPYNEQFF
cdr3_nt: TGCGCCAGCAGCCAGGAAACTAGCGTCCCCTACAATGAGCAGTTCTTC

clone_size: few
d_call: -
j_call: TRBJ2-1
v_call: TRBV2
cdr3_length: 16
cdr3_aa: CASSDYGLLAGNEQFF
cdr3_nt: TGTGCCAGCAGTGATTACGGACTCCTGGCCGGAAATGAGCAGTTCTTC

clone_size: -
d_call: -
j_call: TRBJ1-4
v_call: TRBV29-1
cdr3_length: 14
cdr3_aa: CSVRTAGRNEKLFF
cdr3_nt: TGCAGCGTCCGAACTGCAGGGCGAAATGAAAAACTGTTTTTT

clone_size: -
d_call: -
j_call: TRBJ2-7
v_call: TRBV6-2/TRBV6-3
cdr3_length: 12
cdr3_aa: CASRGTVPEQYF
cdr3_nt: TGTGCCAGCAGAGGGACCGTACCCGAGCAGTACTTC

clone_size: -
d_call: -
j_call: TRBJ1-6
v_call: TRBV6-5
cdr3_length: 17
cdr3_aa: CASSSDFYSSYNSPLHF
cdr3_nt: TGTGCCAGCAGTTCTGACTTCTACAGCTCCTATAATTCACCCCTCCACTTT

clone_size: -
d_call: -
j_call: TRBJ2-1
v_call: TRBV30
cdr3_length: 16
cdr3_aa: CACPSTGRSSYNEQFF
cdr3_nt: TGTGCCTGCCCATCTACCGGCCGCAGCTCCTACAATGAGCAGTTCTTC

clone_size: -
d_call: -
j_call: TRBJ2-2
v_call: TRBV2
cdr3_length: 14
cdr3_aa: CASSVRGLAGELFF
cdr3_nt: TGTGCCAGCAGTGTTCGGGGGCTAGCCGGGGAGCTGTTTTTT

clone_size: -
d_call: -
j_call: TRBJ2-7
v_call: TRBV20-1
cdr3_length: 13
cdr3_aa: CSASWGISYEQYF
cdr3_nt: TGCAGTGCTAGTTGGGGAATCTCCTACGAGCAGTACTTC

clone_size: -
d_call: TRBD2
j_call: TRBJ2-7
v_call: TRBV25-1
cdr3_length: 14
cdr3_aa: CASSESGGPYEQYF
cdr3_nt: TGTGCCAGCAGTGAGAGCGGGGGCCCCTACGAGCAGTACTTC

clone_size: few
d_call: -
j_call: TRBJ2-3
v_call: TRBV15
cdr3_length: 13
cdr3_aa: CATSPRGLDTQYF
cdr3_nt: TGTGCCACCAGCCCCAGAGGATTGGATACGCAGTATTTT

clone_size: many
d_call: -
j_call: TRBJ2-7
v_call: TRBV29-1
cdr3_length: 15
cdr3_aa: CSVDGTGTETYEQYF
cdr3_nt: TGCAGCGTTGACGGAACCGGGACCGAGACCTACGAGCAGTACTTC

clone_size: -
d_call: TRBD1
j_call: TRBJ2-7
v_call: TRBV4-2
cdr3_length: 16
cdr3_aa: CASSQDDRVGIYEQYF
cdr3_nt: TGTGCCAGCAGCCAAGACGACAGGGTTGGGATCTACGAGCAGTACTTC

clone_size: few
d_call: -
j_call: TRBJ2-7
v_call: TRBV3-1
cdr3_length: 14
cdr3_aa: CASSRRAHLHEQYF
cdr3_nt: TGTGCCAGCAGCCGCAGGGCGCATCTCCACGAGCAGTACTTC

clone_size: -
d_call: TRBD1
j_call: TRBJ1-4
v_call: TRBV27
cdr3_length: 14
cdr3_aa: CASRSGQNNEKLFF
cdr3_nt: TGTGCCAGCAGATCGGGACAGAATAATGAAAAACTGTTTTTT

clone_size: -
d_call: TRBD1
j_call: TRBJ2-7
v_call: TRBV6-5
cdr3_length: 15
cdr3_aa: CASSDRGQGLSEQYF
cdr3_nt: TGTGCCAGCAGCGACAGGGGGCAGGGGTTGAGCGAGCAGTACTTC

clone_size: -
d_call: -
j_call: TRBJ1-2
v_call: TRBV7-2
cdr3_length: 15
cdr3_aa: CASSLALHGSKGYTF
cdr3_nt: TGTGCCAGCAGCTTAGCGCTTCATGGGTCAAAAGGCTACACCTTC

clone_size: -
d_call: -
j_call: TRBJ2-2
v_call: TRBV24-1
cdr3_length: 14
cdr3_aa: CATSEKPFTGELFF
cdr3_nt: TGTGCCACCAGTGAGAAACCCTTCACCGGGGAGCTGTTTTTT

clone_size: -
d_call: -
j_call: TRBJ2-2
v_call: TRBV25-1
cdr3_length: 14
cdr3_aa: CASAKLQGGGELFF
cdr3_nt: TGTGCCAGCGCCAAACTCCAGGGCGGCGGGGAGCTGTTTTTT

clone_size: -
d_call: TRBD2
j_call: TRBJ2-3
v_call: TRBV24-1
cdr3_length: 15
cdr3_aa: CAISDASGRRDTQYF
cdr3_nt: TGTGCCATCAGTGATGCCAGCGGGAGGAGGGATACGCAGTATTTT

clone_size: -
d_call: TRBD1
j_call: TRBJ1-2
v_call: TRBV4-1
cdr3_length: 16
cdr3_aa: CASSQTGTGGTYGYTF
cdr3_nt: TGCGCCAGCAGCCAAACCGGAACAGGGGGCACCTATGGCTACACCTTC